This TCR beta chain is drawn from a study of Ad26.COV2.S vaccination and SARS-CoV-2 variants (dated by TCRdb to the early 2020s). General notes on the study: Vaccine-arm donors were drawn from COV1001, a multicentre, randomized, double-blind, placebo-controlled phase I-IIa trial of Ad26.COV2.S in healthy adults. Throughout the experiments and outcome assessment, investigators stayed blinded to trial group allocation. Trial participants were randomized into five groups of five: low-dose or high-dose Ad26.COV2.S given once or twice, or placebo on both occasions. Ad26.COV2.S was given intramuscularly at 5x10^10 or 1x10^11 viral particles, as a single shot or as two shots 56 days apart. A total of 32 samples were included in the TCR-sequenced set, comprising roughly 19 Ad26.COV2.S vaccine recipients, 5 placebo recipients and 8 SARS-CoV-2 convalescent individuals. Sequencing of the TCRbeta repertoire served to evaluate the specificity and breadth of SARS-CoV-2-reactive T cell receptors following Ad26.COV2.S vaccination. The research as a whole found: Comparable non-spike TCR breadth was observed between vaccine and placebo recipients, consistent with only spike being contained in the vaccine. The study was not powered for comparison of responses between vaccine doses or regimens. Substantial breadth of spike-specific CD8+ and CD4+ T cell responses was reported after vaccination. Higher spike-specific TCR breadth was observed in Ad26.COV2.S recipients than in placebo recipients (P = 0.0014). According to the authors, total T cell responses may have been underestimated by the TCR breadth and depth analyses.

About this clone: The antigen this receptor binds is unknown. No much larger clonotype is one base removed from it; base qualities were not supplied.

CDR1 and CDR2 were assigned from the germline V gene (reference sequence) as MNHNY and SVGAGI. Trimming takes 8 bases from V and 0 bases from J, and the germline ends sit 13 bases apart. There are 14 amino acids in the CDR3, from cysteine to phenylalanine inclusive. Only the CDR3 portion is preserved as DNA: 42 bases, with reading frame beginning at the first base. The immunoSEQ Assay was the method used to sequence TCRbeta CDR3 regions. After extraction, genomic DNA underwent amplification by bias-controlled multiplex PCR, followed by high-throughput sequencing. On the study's bioinformatics: To quantify the absolute abundance of every unique TCRbeta CDR3 region, sequences were collapsed and filtered. T cell fraction was estimated by normalizing TCRbeta template counts to usable DNA, with usable DNA measured through amplification of reference genes found in all nucleated cells. Repertoire TCRs were annotated as SARS-CoV-2-specific when V gene, CDR3 amino acid sequence and J gene were exactly matched to a known reactive TCR set. The reference SARS-CoV-2 TCR set was derived from MIRA and filtered for enrichment in COVID-19-positive ImmuneCODE repertoires, a step that removed public or cross-reactive TCRs. Based on the MIRA antigens, annotated TCRs were further analysed at the level of specific ORF or position within ORF. Depth was the summed frequency of annotated unique rearrangements, while breadth was defined as annotated unique rearrangements over total unique productive rearrangements. TCR breadth was compared between groups using two-sided Wilcoxon rank-sum tests. Here the immuneACCESS table is served through TCRdb, limited to in-frame sequences with V and J called. Missing clones are a known gap in these copies; in checked studies unresolved V genes cover under half, and the rest lacks a known reason. The V and J calls and clone size are taken from that table; D and trimming were inferred from the DNA. A total of about 280,000 clones appear in this sample, around 87% of them only once. The ten biggest clones cover about 3.1% of the sample.

Per the publication, the treatment or condition label means: over 15 received Ad26.COV2.S at low or high dose, single or two shots; 5 received placebo; per-sample allocation not given. For vaccine and placebo recipients, repertoires were sequenced using samples collected on day 63 after the first injection. In Cohort 1b, about 25 adults aged 18-55 years were enrolled at a single site in Boston, USA, between 29 July and 7 August 2020. Ad26.COV2.S was a replication-incompetent adenovirus type 26 vector expressing a prefusion-stabilized SARS-CoV-2 spike protein from the original Wuhan strain. The specimen was peripheral blood, collected in a trial of Ad26.COV2.S vaccine versus placebo. Recombination linked TRBV6-6 to TRBJ1-2; the D gene is not confidently resolved. The receptor was isolated from a person aged 18 to 65 who received the Ad26.COV2.S COVID-19 vaccine or a placebo. Here is the DNA: TGTGCCAGCTGGAGAGAAGCTACTAACTATGGCTACACCTTC. Its coded protein is CASWREATNYGYTF.